Reported below is one T cell receptor beta chain. The table lists this clone with a count of one. Its antigen is still unknown. Base quality data are lacking; no much larger clone is found one base away. The sample contains more than one DNA sequence encoding this CDR3. Trimming costs V 1 base and J 5 bases, and their ends lie 5 bases apart. Including the terminal cysteine and phenylalanine, the CDR3 comprises 12 residues. Left in the record is the CDR3 DNA by itself, 36 bases read in frame from the first base. CDR1 and CDR2 are drawn from the germline V gene: SGHNT, YENEEA. This record belongs to a study of control samples from healthy donors and cancer patients (dated by TCRdb to 2018 to 2020). Library prep was done by the immunoSEQ multiplex PCR assay. TCRdb stores this immuneACCESS table with in-frame sequences only. Part of the clones is absent; in the studies checked, under half of the shortfall reflects unresolved V genes, and no reason is known for the rest. For this sample there are 180,000 or so clones; about nine tenths appear just once. The ten largest account for about 1.6% of the sample.

Source material: blood. The rearrangement joined TRBV11-3 to TRBJ2-5; a confident D gene designation cannot be given. The clonotype was recovered from a woman aged 30 to 39 in good health. The CDR3 reads CASSLGRETQYF. The bases read TGTGCCAGCAGCTTAGGGCGGGAGACCCAGTACTTC. Beyond the CDR3, the reference TRBV11-3 and TRBJ2-5 genes provide the residues; the full variable domain reads: EAGVVQSPRYKIIEKKQPVAFWCNPISGHNTLYWYLQNLGQGPELLIRYENEEAVDDSQLPKDRFSAERLKGVDSTLKIQPAELGDSAVYLCASSLGRETQYFGPGTRLLVL.